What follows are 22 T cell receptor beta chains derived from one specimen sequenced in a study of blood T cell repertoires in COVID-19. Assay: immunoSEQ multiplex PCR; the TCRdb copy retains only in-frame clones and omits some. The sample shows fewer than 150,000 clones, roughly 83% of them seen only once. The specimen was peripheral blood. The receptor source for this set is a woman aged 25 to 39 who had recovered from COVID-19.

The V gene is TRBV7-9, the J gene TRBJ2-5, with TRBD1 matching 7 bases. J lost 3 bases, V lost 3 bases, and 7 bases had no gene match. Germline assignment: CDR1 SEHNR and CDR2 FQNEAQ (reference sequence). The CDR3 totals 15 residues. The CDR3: CASSFGTATEETQYF. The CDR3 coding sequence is TGTGCCAGCAGCTTCGGGACAGCCACTGAAGAGACCCAGTACTTC. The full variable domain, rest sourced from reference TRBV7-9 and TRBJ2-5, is DTGVSQNPRHKITKRGQNVTFRCDPISEHNRLYWYRQTLGQGPEFLTYFQNEAQLEKSRLLSDRFSAERPKGSFSTLEIQRTEQGDSAMYLCASSFGTATEETQYFGPGTRLLVL.

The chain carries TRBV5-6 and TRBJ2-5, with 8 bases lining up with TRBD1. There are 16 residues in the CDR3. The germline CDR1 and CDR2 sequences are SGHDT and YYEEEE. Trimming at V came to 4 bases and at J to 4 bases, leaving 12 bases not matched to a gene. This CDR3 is CASSDVTGVQRETQYF. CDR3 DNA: TGTGCCAGCAGCGACGTGACAGGGGTCCAACGAGAGACCCAGTACTTC.

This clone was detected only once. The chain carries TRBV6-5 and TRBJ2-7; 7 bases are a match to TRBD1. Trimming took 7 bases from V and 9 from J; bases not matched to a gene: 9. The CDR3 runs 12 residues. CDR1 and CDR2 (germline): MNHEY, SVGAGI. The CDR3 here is CASTQGTVGQYF. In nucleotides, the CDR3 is TGTGCCAGCACGCAGGGGACAGTAGGGCAGTACTTC.

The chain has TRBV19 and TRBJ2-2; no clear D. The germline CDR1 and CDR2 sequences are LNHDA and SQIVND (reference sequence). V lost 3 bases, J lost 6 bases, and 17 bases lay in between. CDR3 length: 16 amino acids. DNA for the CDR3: TGTGCCAGTAGTATCTCGCTAGTCTCTTTGGCCGGGGAGCTGTTTTTT. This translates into CASSISLVSLAGELFF.

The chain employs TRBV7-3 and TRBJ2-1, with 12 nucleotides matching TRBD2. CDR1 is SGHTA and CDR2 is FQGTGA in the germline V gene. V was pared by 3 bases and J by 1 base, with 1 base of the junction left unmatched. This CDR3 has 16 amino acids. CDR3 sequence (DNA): TGTGCCAGCAGCTTTGGACTAGCGGGATCCTACAATGAGCAGTTCTTC. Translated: CASSFGLAGSYNEQFF.

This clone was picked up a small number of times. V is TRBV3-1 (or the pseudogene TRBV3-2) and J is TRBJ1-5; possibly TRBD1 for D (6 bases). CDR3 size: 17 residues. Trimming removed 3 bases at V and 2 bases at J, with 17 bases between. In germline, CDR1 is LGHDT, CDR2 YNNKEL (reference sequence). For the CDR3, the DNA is TGTGCCAGCAGCCACGGTTCGGGGGGCGGACGCAATCAGCCCCAGCATTTT. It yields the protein CASSHGSGGGRNQPQHF.

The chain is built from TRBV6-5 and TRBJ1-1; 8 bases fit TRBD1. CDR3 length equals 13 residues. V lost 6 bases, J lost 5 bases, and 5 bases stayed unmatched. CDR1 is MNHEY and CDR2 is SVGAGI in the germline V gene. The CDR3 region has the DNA TGTGCCAGCAGCAGACAGGGGTGGACTGAAGCTTTCTTT. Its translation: CASSRQGWTEAFF.

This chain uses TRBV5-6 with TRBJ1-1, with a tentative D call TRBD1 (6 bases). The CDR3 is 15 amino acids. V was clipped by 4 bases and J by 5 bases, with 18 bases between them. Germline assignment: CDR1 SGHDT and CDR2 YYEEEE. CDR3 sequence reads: CASSRGGRGGTEAFF. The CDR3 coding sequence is TGTGCCAGCAGCCGGGGTGGCAGGGGTGGAACTGAAGCTTTCTTT. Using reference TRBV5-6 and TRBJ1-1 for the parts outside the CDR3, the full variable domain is DAGVTQSPTHLIKTRGQQVTLRCSPKSGHDTVSWYQQALGQGPQFIFQYYEEEERQRGNFPDRFSGHQFPNYSSELNVNALLLGDSALYLCASSRGGRGGTEAFFGQGTRLTVV.

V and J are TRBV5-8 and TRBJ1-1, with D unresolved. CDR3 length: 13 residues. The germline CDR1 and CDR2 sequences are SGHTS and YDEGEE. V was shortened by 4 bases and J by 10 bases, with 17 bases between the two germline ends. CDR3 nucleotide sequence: TGTGCCAGCAGCCTGGACGAGGAACTCGGAGCTTTCTTT. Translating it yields CASSLDEELGAFF.

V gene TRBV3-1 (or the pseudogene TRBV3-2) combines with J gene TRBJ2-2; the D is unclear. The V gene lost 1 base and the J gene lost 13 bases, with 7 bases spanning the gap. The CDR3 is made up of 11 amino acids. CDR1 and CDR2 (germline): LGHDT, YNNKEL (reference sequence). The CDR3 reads CASSQGGPLFF. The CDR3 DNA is TGTGCCAGCAGCCAAGGAGGCCCGCTGTTTTTT.

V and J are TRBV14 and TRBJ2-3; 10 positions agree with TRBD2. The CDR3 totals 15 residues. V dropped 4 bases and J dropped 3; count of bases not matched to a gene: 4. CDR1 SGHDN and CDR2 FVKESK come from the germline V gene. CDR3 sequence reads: CASSPPGLATDTQYF. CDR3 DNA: TGTGCCAGCAGCCCTCCGGGACTAGCGACAGATACGCAGTATTTT.

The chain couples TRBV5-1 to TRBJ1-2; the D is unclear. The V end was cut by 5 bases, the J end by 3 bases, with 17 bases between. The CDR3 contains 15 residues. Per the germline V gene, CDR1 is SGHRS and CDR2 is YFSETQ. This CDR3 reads CASRSAGEGDYGYTF. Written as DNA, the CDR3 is TGCGCCAGCAGATCTGCGGGAGAGGGCGACTATGGCTACACCTTC.

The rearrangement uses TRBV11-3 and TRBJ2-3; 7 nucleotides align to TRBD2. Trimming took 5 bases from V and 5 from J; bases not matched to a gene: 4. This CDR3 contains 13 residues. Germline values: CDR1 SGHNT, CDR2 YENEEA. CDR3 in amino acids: CASSRGGRDTQYF. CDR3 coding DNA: TGTGCCAGCAGCCGCGGGGGTCGAGATACGCAGTATTTT.

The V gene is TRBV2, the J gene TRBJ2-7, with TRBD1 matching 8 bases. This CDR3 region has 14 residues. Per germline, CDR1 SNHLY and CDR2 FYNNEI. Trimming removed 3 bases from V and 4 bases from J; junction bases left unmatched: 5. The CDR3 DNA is TGTGCCAGCAGTGACGGGACAGGAACTTACGAGCAGTACTTC. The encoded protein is CASSDGTGTYEQYF.

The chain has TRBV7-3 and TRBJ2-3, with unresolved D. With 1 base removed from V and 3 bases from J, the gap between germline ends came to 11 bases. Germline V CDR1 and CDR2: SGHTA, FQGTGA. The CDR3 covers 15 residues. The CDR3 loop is CASSLMGSRTDTQYF. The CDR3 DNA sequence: TGTGCCAGCAGCTTAATGGGCTCAAGAACAGATACGCAGTATTTT.

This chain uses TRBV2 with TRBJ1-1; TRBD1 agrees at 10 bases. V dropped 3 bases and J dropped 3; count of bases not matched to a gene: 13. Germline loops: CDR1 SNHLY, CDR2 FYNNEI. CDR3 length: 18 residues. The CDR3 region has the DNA TGTGCCAGCAGTGAGCCGGGACAGGGGCTTGGAGGCGACACTGAAGCTTTCTTT. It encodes CASSEPGQGLGGDTEAFF.

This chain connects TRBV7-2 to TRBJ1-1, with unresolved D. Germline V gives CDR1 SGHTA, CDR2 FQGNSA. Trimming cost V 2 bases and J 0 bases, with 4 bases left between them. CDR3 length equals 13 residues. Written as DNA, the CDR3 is TGTGCCAGCAGCTTATACTTGAACACTGAAGCTTTCTTT. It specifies CASSLYLNTEAFF.

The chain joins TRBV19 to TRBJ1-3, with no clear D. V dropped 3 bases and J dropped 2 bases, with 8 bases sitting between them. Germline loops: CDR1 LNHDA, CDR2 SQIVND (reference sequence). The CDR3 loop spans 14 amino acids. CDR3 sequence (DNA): TGTGCCAGTAGTATCGCGGGAACTGGAAACACCATATATTTT. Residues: CASSIAGTGNTIYF.

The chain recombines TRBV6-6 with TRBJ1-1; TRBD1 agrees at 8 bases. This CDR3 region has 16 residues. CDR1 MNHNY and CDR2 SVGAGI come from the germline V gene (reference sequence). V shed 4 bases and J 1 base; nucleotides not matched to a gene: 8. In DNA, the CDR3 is TGTGCCAGCAGTTGGACTGGGACAGGAGAGAACACTGAAGCTTTCTTT. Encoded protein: CASSWTGTGENTEAFF.

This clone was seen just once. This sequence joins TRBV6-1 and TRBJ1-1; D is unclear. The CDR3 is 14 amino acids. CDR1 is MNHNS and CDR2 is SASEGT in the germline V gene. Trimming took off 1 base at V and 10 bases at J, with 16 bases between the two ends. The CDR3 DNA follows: TGTGCCAGCAGTGAAGTAGTTCGGACTCTTGGAGCTTTCTTT. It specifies CASSEVVRTLGAFF.

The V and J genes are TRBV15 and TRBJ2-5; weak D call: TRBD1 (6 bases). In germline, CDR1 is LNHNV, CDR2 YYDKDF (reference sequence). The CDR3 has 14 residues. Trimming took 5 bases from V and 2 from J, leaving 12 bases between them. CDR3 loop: CATSLGTLQETQYF. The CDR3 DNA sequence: TGTGCCACCAGCCTCGGGACACTACAAGAGACCCAGTACTTC. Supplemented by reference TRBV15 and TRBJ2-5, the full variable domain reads DAMVIQNPRYQVTQFGKPVTLSCSQTLNHNVMYWYQQKSSQAPKLLFHYYDKDFNNEADTPDNFQSRRPNTSFCFLDIRSPGLGDTAMYLCATSLGTLQETQYFGPGTRLLVL.

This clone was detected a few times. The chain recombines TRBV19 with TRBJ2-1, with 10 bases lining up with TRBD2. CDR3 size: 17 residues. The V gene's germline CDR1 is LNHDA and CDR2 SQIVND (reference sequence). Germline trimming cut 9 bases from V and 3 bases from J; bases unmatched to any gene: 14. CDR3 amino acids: CASTLAGVSSVYNEQFF. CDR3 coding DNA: TGTGCCAGCACCCTAGCGGGAGTGTCATCGGTCTACAATGAGCAGTTCTTC.